A selection of T cell receptor beta chains follows, all from one sample in a study of T-cell memory formation after mild COVID-19. One entry per CDR3 protein results from TCRdb running MiXCR on the 5' RACE reads. The table has 120,000 to 150,000 distinct CDR3 sequences, under 25% seen once. Input material: PBMCs or a T cell subset sorted from them (not recorded which). Every receptor here comes from an adult woman who had mild COVID-19 (a few samples of this study predate the infection). Cell type and time point are not known. Each CDR3 is given with its conserved first and last residue. The D gene is left open where the match is weak. The size field is filled for only some rows; it gives once, few, many or a size class.

TRBV7-9,.,.,TRBJ1-5,TGTGCCAGCAGCTCCGACGACCAGCCCCAGCATTTT,CASSSDDQPQHF
TRBV6-5,.,few,TRBJ2-3,TGTGCCAGCAGTCGGACGGCCGTGGATACGCAGTATTTT,CASSRTAVDTQYF
TRBV7-9,.,many,TRBJ1-1,TGTGCCAGCAGCTTAATAGGGCCCACTGAAGCTTTCTTT,CASSLIGPTEAFF
TRBV4-1,TRBD2,many,TRBJ2-7,TGCGCCAGCAGCCGATTCGCACCGGGACTAGCGGGCCGTAGCTCCTACGAGCAGTACTTC,CASSRFAPGLAGRSSYEQYF
TRBV10-3,TRBD1,.,TRBJ2-1,TGTGCCATCAGTAGACCGGGACAGGTGGGGAATGAGCAGTTCTTC,CAISRPGQVGNEQFF
TRBV7-2,.,.,TRBJ1-3,TGTGCCAGCAGCTATGACAGTAGCTCTGGAAACACCATATATTTT,CASSYDSSSGNTIYF
TRBV12-3/TRBV12-4,TRBD1,.,TRBJ2-6,TGTGCCAGCAGTAAGAACAGGGGGTACTACTCTGGGGCCAACGTCCTGACTTTC,CASSKNRGYYSGANVLTF
TRBV20-1,.,.,TRBJ2-5,TGCAGTGCTAGACCGCCCAGCCGTAACCAAGAGACCCAGTACTTC,CSARPPSRNQETQYF
TRBV4-1,TRBD2,.,TRBJ2-7,TGCGCCAGCAGCCACCCCAGCGGGGGGCTCGGCGAGCAGTACTTC,CASSHPSGGLGEQYF
TRBV5-6,TRBD1,.,TRBJ1-2,TGTGCCAGCAGCTTCTGGGACAGGGCCTATGGCTACACCTTC,CASSFWDRAYGYTF
TRBV14,.,.,TRBJ2-5,TGTGCCAGCAGCCCCGCGTGGGGCCGGGAGACCCAGTACTTC,CASSPAWGRETQYF
TRBV20-1,TRBD1,many,TRBJ1-2,TGCAGTGCTTCACAGGGGGCGCGGGGCTACACCTTC,CSASQGARGYTF
TRBV7-9,.,few,TRBJ2-7,TGTGCCAGCAGCTTAGAGGTCTCCGAGCAGTACTTC,CASSLEVSEQYF
TRBV20-1,.,many,TRBJ2-3,TGCAGTGCTGCGACGGGACTCTCCACAGATACGCAGTATTTT,CSAATGLSTDTQYF
TRBV5-1,.,few,TRBJ1-5,TGCGCCAGCAGCTTGGTCGTAGGGAGCAATCAGCCCCAGCATTTT,CASSLVVGSNQPQHF
TRBV9,TRBD1,.,TRBJ2-7,TGTGCCAGCAGCGTAGTTGACAGGGGATCGTTTGAGCAGTACTTC,CASSVVDRGSFEQYF
TRBV5-1,.,few,TRBJ1-1,TGCGCCAGCAGCCCGGAGGTCCTGGGCACTGAAGCTTTCTTT,CASSPEVLGTEAFF
TRBV6-6,.,.,TRBJ2-3,TGTGCCAGCAGTTACTCCGAGGGGGTGAGCACAGATACGCAGTATTTT,CASSYSEGVSTDTQYF
TRBV20-1,.,.,TRBJ2-1,TGCAGTGCTAGCCAGAGGGCTAGCGTATACAATGAGCAGTTCTTC,CSASQRASVYNEQFF
TRBV5-1,TRBD1,.,TRBJ1-4,TGCGCCAGCAGCGTAAACAGGGGAACTAATGAAAAACTGTTTTTT,CASSVNRGTNEKLFF
TRBV20-1,TRBD2,.,TRBJ2-7,TGCAGTGCTCTGGGACTAGCGGCCTCGACCTCCTACGAGCAGTACTTC,CSALGLAASTSYEQYF
TRBV7-9,.,.,TRBJ2-5,TGTGCCAGCAGCTTTTCGGACCGAGAGACCCAGTACTTC,CASSFSDRETQYF
TRBV7-2,TRBD1,.,TRBJ1-2,TGTGCCAGCAGCCCTCGTAATAGGGGGCTGGGCTACACCTTC,CASSPRNRGLGYTF
TRBV20-1,TRBD1,few,TRBJ1-5,TGCAGTGCTCCTGGACAGGGGGCTACTCAGCCCCAGCATTTT,CSAPGQGATQPQHF
TRBV5-5,.,.,TRBJ2-3,TGTGCCAGCAGCTTGGAGGTAGCTCTTAGCACAGATACGCAGTATTTT,CASSLEVALSTDTQYF
TRBV5-6,.,.,TRBJ2-1,TGTGCCAGCAGCTTGGACAGGGTGCCGGCCCTGTTCTTC,CASSLDRVPALFF
TRBV11-2,.,few,TRBJ2-7,TGTGCCAGCAGCTCCCTTATCGGGCCGGGTGCTCTGGGAGAGCAGTACTTC,CASSSLIGPGALGEQYF
TRBV10-3,.,.,TRBJ2-7,TGTGCCATCAGTCGGGACCGCTGGGACGAGCAGTACTTC,CAISRDRWDEQYF
TRBV29-1,.,.,TRBJ1-2,TGCAGCGTTGATTATGGCAACTATGGCTACACCTTC,CSVDYGNYGYTF
TRBV5-1,.,.,TRBJ2-5,TGCGCCAGCAGCTCCCCTGTTGTGAAGACCCAGTACTTC,CASSSPVVKTQYF
TRBV3-1,TRBD1,.,TRBJ2-7,TGTGCCAGCAGCCAGACGACAGGGGGCTACGAGCAGTACTTC,CASSQTTGGYEQYF
TRBV9,.,.,TRBJ2-6,TGTGCCAGCAGCGTACGTCCTTTAGAGCGGTCTGGGGCCAACGTCCTGACTTTC,CASSVRPLERSGANVLTF
TRBV12-3/TRBV12-4,.,few,TRBJ2-5,TGTGCCAGCAGTCGCCACGGACTGGACGAATCCAAGGGGACCCAGTACTTC,CASSRHGLDESKGTQYF
TRBV7-2,.,.,TRBJ2-7,TGTGCCAGCACCCTTCTCCGGGACTCCGAGCAGTACTTC,CASTLLRDSEQYF
TRBV12-3/TRBV12-4,.,many,TRBJ1-1,TGTGCCAGCAGTTTCCGGCAAATAAACACTGAAGCTTTCTTT,CASSFRQINTEAFF
TRBV29-1,TRBD1,few,TRBJ2-5,TGCAGCGTTGAGCAGGGGGCCGGAGAGACCCAGTACTTC,CSVEQGAGETQYF
TRBV5-1,.,.,TRBJ2-1,TGCGCCAGCAGCCCCTCAACGGACTTCAGGTCGGATGAGCAGTTCTTC,CASSPSTDFRSDEQFF
TRBV6-4,.,few,TRBJ2-5,TGTGCCACCCTCGGGCAGGGAGGTGGAGAGACCCAGTACTTC,CATLGQGGGETQYF
TRBV5-1,.,few,TRBJ2-7,TGCGCCAGCAGGTTAACCGGGACTTCTTCCTACGAGCAGTACTTC,CASRLTGTSSYEQYF
TRBV5-1,.,.,TRBJ2-1,TGCGCCAGCAGCTTGGCTTCAGGCTCCTACAATGAGCAGTTCTTC,CASSLASGSYNEQFF
TRBV7-7,TRBD2,once,TRBJ2-1,TGTGCTAGCAGCTCACGTGGCGGGAGGGGGGGCTCCTACAATGAGCAGTTCTTC,CASSSRGGRGGSYNEQFF
TRBV7-9,.,few,TRBJ2-3,TGTGCCAGCAGCCCCTCATCTGGAAATACGCAGTATTTT,CASSPSSGNTQYF
TRBV6-5,.,.,TRBJ1-1,TGTGCCAGCAGCCTAAGGCAGGGAAGGCCTGAAGCTTTCTTT,CASSLRQGRPEAFF
TRBV7-6,TRBD2,.,TRBJ2-3,TGTGCCAGCAGCTCCCTAAGGCGGGAGAGCGTTTCTAGCACAGATACGCAGTATTTT,CASSSLRRESVSSTDTQYF
TRBV5-1,.,.,TRBJ2-5,TGCGCCAGCAGCTTGACGAATCAGGGTGGTGAGACCCAGTACTTC,CASSLTNQGGETQYF
TRBV12-3/TRBV12-4,.,.,TRBJ1-2,TGTGCCAGCAGCCTTGATACAGGCTACACCTTC,CASSLDTGYTF
TRBV14,.,.,TRBJ1-3,TGTGCCAGCAGCCAAGATGGCAGGGCTGGAAACACCATATATTTT,CASSQDGRAGNTIYF
TRBV12-3/TRBV12-4,TRBD1,many,TRBJ2-1,TGTGCCAGCAGGCCCGCCGGGGACAGCAGTTCCAATGAGCAGTTCTTC,CASRPAGDSSSNEQFF
TRBV5-1,.,few,TRBJ1-4,TGCGCCAGCAGCAAGGACGGGGCTAATGAAAAACTGTTTTTT,CASSKDGANEKLFF
TRBV7-9,.,few,TRBJ1-6,TGTGCCAGCAGCCTAAATTCCGGGGGATATTCACCCCTCCACTTT,CASSLNSGGYSPLHF
TRBV5-1,TRBD1,.,TRBJ2-4,TGCGCCAGCAGCCTGCCGGGACAGAGTTTCCGAGAGGACAAAAACATTCAGTACTTC,CASSLPGQSFREDKNIQYF
TRBV6-6,.,.,TRBJ1-5,TGTGCCAGCAGTTACGAGGGGAGTAGCAATCAGCCCCAGCATTTT,CASSYEGSSNQPQHF
TRBV5-1,.,few,TRBJ2-1,TGCGCCAGCAGCTTGGAAAGGGATGAGCAGTTCTTC,CASSLERDEQFF
TRBV3-1,TRBD1,.,TRBJ2-3,TGTGCCAGCAGCCAAGCCGGGACAGGTACAGATACGCAGTATTTT,CASSQAGTGTDTQYF
TRBV7-2,.,medium-sized,TRBJ2-7,TGTGCCAGGCCACCGGGGGCCTTCCGAGACTACGAGCAGTACTTC,CARPPGAFRDYEQYF
TRBV15,.,.,TRBJ1-2,TGTGCCACCAGCACTGCGGCAAGCAACTATGGCTACACCTTC,CATSTAASNYGYTF
TRBV5-1,.,once,TRBJ1-2,TGCGCCAGCCGCTCAAACATGGATGGCTACACCTTC,CASRSNMDGYTF